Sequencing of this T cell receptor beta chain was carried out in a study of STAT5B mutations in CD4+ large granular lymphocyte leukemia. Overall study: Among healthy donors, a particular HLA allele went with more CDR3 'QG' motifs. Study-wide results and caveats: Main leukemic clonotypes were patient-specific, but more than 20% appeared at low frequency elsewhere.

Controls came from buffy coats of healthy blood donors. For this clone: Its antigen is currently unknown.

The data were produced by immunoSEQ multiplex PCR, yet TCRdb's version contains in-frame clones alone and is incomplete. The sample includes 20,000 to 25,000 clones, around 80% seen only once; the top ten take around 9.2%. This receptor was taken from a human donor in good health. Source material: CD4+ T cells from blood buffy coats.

The CDR3 DNA sequence: TGTGCCAGCAGCCAAAGGGACAGGGGGCTATATGAGCAGTACTTC. The encoded protein is CASSQRDRGLYEQYF. The chain employs TRBV4-2 and TRBJ2-7; 12 positions match TRBD1. J lost 7 bases, V lost 2 bases, and 6 bases had no gene match. The germline CDR1 and CDR2 sequences are LGHNA and YNFKEQ. The CDR3 length is 15 residues.